This record looks at one T cell receptor beta chain sequence and its context. This clonotype was detected ten times or more. Its antigen has not been determined. No much larger clonotype is one base removed from it; base qualities were not supplied. Germline trimming amounts to 6 bases on V and 5 bases on J, with 6 as the count of junction bases outside the gene matches. From a lookup of the germline V gene, CDR1 and CDR2 are SNHLY and FYNNEI. Taken from cysteine to phenylalanine, the CDR3 has 15 residues. This entry keeps only the CDR3 DNA: 45 bases, framed from base 1. This entry is derived from a study of T cell repertoires in cytomegalovirus infection (dated by TCRdb to between 2017 and 2020). Regarding the research as a whole: Donor HLA type was relevant to the analysis, because carriage of CMV infection together with the matching HLA type was indicated by public TCR beta signatures. On the study overall, not on this receptor specifically: The ex vivo response was dominated by HLA-C-restricted CMV-specific TCR beta clonotypes, and the single most frequent clonotype in two of eight donors was supplied by these HLA-C-restricted clonotypes. In both this cohort and an independent approximately 350-donor cohort, the cumulative frequency of public TCR beta family members distinguished carriers of CMV infection plus the relevant HLA type.

Sequencing relied on an Illumina HiSeq 1500. TCRdb redid the processing of the public reads, applying fastp at Q25 and MiXCR, and retained in-frame beta chains. When rows share a CDR3 protein, they turn into one entry using the most common DNA and genes. Present in this sample are almost 550,000 distinct CDR3 sequences, 16% of which were seen just once. 20% to 30% of the sample belongs to the ten largest clones. Sequencing input: CD8+ T cells from PBMCs. This sequence was found in a human donor in good health (CMV status not recorded). Some clones in this sample may be carry-over from other donors' samples. The sequence links TRBV2 to TRBJ2-3, with TRBD2 matching 12 junction bases. The CDR3 is CASSRLAGVEDTQYF. The DNA is TGTGCCAGCAGCCGACTAGCGGGAGTGGAAGATACGCAGTATTTT. With the rest looked up from the reference TRBV2 and TRBJ2-3 genes rather than sequenced, the full variable domain is EPEVTQTPSHQVTQMGQEVILRCVPISNHLYFYWYRQILGQKVEFLVSFYNNEISEKSEIFDDQFSVERPDGSNFTLKIRSTKLEDSAMYFCASSRLAGVEDTQYFGPGTRLTVL.